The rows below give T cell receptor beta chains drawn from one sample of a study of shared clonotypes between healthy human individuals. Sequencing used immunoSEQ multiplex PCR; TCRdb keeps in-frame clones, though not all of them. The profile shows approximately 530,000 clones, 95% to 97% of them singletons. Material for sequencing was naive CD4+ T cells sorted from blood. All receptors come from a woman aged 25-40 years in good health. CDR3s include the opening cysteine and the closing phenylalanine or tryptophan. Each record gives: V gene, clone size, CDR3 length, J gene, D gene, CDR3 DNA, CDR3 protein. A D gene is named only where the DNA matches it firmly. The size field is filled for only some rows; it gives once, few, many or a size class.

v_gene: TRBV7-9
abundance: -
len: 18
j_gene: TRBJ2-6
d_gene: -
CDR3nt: TGTGCCAGCAGCTTAGGGTCAGGGAAACGGTCTGGGGCCAACGTCCTGACTTTC
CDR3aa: CASSLGSGKRSGANVLTF

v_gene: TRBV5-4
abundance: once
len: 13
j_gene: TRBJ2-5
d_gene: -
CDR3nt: TGTGCCAGCAGCCTTGGACAAGAAGAGACCCAGTACTTC
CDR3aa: CASSLGQEETQYF

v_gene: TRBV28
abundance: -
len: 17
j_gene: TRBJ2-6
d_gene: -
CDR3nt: TGTGCCAGCAGGTTTACGGGGCCTTTCTCTGGGGCCAACGTCCTGACTTTC
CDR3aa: CASRFTGPFSGANVLTF

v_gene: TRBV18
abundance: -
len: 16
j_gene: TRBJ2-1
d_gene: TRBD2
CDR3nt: TGTGCCAGCTCACCACCGGGGGGGAGTAGGGGCAATGAGCAGTTCTTC
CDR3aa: CASSPPGGSRGNEQFF

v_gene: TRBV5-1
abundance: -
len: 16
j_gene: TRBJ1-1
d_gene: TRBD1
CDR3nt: TGCGCCAGCAGCCCCCTGGGGACAGGGGCGAACACTGAAGCTTTCTTT
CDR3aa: CASSPLGTGANTEAFF

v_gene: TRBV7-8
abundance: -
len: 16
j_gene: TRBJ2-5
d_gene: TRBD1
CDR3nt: TGTGCCAGCAGCGCCTACGACAGGGGGTACCAAGAGACCCAGTACTTC
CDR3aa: CASSAYDRGYQETQYF

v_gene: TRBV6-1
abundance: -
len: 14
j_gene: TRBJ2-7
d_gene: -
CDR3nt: TGTGCCAGCAGTGACCGAACCAGACGCTACGAGCAGTACTTC
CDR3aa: CASSDRTRRYEQYF

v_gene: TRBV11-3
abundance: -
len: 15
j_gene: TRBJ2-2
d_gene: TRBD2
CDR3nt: TGTGCCAGCAGCCCTAGACTAGCGGGCACCGGGGAGCTGTTTTTT
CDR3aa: CASSPRLAGTGELFF

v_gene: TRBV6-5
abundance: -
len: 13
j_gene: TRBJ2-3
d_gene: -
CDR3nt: TGTGCCAGCAGTTCCCGTGTCTCCCATACGCAGTATTTT
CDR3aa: CASSSRVSHTQYF

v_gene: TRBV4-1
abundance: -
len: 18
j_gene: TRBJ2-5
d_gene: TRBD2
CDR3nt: TGCGCCAGCAGCCACAGAAGAGGAGGCGGGAGTGATCAAGAGACCCAGTACTTC
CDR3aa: CASSHRRGGGSDQETQYF

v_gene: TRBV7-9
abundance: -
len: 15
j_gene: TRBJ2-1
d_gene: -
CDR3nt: TGTGCCAGCAGCCGGGGGATGGACAGTTACAATGAGCAGTTCTTC
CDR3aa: CASSRGMDSYNEQFF

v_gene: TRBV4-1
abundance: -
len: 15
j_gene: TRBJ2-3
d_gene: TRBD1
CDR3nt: TGCGCCAGCAGCCCCGGACAGGGGGCATACGATACGCAGTATTTT
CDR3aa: CASSPGQGAYDTQYF

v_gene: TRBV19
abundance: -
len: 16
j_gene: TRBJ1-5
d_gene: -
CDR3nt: TGTGCCAGTAGTACCAGGACAGAATATAGCAATCAGCCCCAGCATTTT
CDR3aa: CASSTRTEYSNQPQHF

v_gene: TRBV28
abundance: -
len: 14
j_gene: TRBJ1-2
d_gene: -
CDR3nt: TGTGCCAGCAGTTCGACAGGAGCTAACTATGGCTACACCTTC
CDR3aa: CASSSTGANYGYTF

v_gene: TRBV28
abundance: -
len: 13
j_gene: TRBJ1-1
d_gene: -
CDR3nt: TGTGCCAGCAGCACCACGGGGGTCACTGAAGCTTTCTTT
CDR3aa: CASSTTGVTEAFF

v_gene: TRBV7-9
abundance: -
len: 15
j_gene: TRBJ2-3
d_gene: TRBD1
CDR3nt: TGTGCCAGCAGCTTAGAGGGGGCTAGTAGGGATACGCAGTATTTT
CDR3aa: CASSLEGASRDTQYF

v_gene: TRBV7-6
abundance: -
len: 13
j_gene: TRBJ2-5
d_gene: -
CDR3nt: TGTGCCAGCAGCAACAGGGTGCTGGAGACCCAGTACTTC
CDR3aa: CASSNRVLETQYF

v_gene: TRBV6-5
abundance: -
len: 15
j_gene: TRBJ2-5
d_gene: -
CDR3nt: TGTGCCAGCAGTTACTCGAGACGGTTTGGAGGGACCCAGTACTTC
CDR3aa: CASSYSRRFGGTQYF

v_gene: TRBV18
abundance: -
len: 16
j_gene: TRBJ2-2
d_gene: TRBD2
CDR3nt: TGTGCCAGCTCACGACTGACTAGCGGGAACACCGGGGAGCTGTTTTTT
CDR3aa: CASSRLTSGNTGELFF

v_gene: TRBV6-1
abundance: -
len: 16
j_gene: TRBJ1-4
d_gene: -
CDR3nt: TGTGCCAGCAGTGAAGTAGCCACAGGGATAAATGAAAAACTGTTTTTT
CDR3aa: CASSEVATGINEKLFF

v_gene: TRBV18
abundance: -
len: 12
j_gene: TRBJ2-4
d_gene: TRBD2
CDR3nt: TGTGCCAGCTCCCGGGAGGGGAGCTTTCAGTACTTC
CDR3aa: CASSREGSFQYF